One sample yielded the 8 T cell receptor beta chains listed below, sequenced in a study of T cell responses to AZD1222 COVID-19 vaccine. The method was immunoSEQ multiplex PCR; TCRdb's version includes in-frame clones alone and lacks a portion of them. The data contain 100,000 or so clones, roughly 87% of them singletons. The sequences come from peripheral blood, collected 28 days after the second AZD1222 dose. The source of these receptors is an adult who received the AZD1222 COVID-19 vaccine.

The chain employs TRBV27 and TRBJ2-7; 15 bases align to TRBD2. The length of the CDR3 is 16 residues. Germline CDR1 is MNHEY and CDR2 is SMNVEV (reference sequence). V lost 7 bases to trimming and J lost 2 bases; unmatched junction nucleotides: 6. The CDR3 coding sequence is TGTGCCAGCACCCGGGGACTAGCGGGAGGCCCCTACGAGCAGTACTTC. Translated, it gives CASTRGLAGGPYEQYF.

The chain links TRBV6-2 or TRBV6-3 to TRBJ2-5; 7 bases map to TRBD1. This CDR3 is built from 14 residues. The V segment lost 2 bases and the J segment 4 bases; nucleotides outside the gene matches: 4. Per germline, CDR1 MNHEY and CDR2 SVGEGT. CDR3 loop: CASSYAGGSETQYF. The CDR3 DNA sequence: TGTGCCAGCAGTTACGCAGGGGGATCAGAGACCCAGTACTTC.

The chain carries TRBV5-6 and TRBJ1-2; possibly TRBD1 for D (6 bases). Trimming shortened V by 4 bases and J by 4 bases, and 17 bases separated the two germline ends. Germline CDR1 SGHDT, CDR2 YYEEEE. The CDR3 extends over 15 amino acids. The CDR3, as DNA: TGTGCCAGCAGCAACGGACAGAGCGTCCTCTATGGCTACACCTTC. This gives the protein CASSNGQSVLYGYTF.

The chain links TRBV18 to TRBJ1-2; perhaps TRBD1 as D (6 bases). This CDR3 comprises 16 residues. The V gene lost 2 bases and the J gene lost 5 bases, with 18 bases spanning the gap. CDR1 KGHSH and CDR2 LQKENI come from the germline V gene. The DNA of the CDR3 is TGTGCCAGCTCACCATTGGCTGGGACAATTCCTTATGGCTACACCTTC. Its translation: CASSPLAGTIPYGYTF.

This clone came up once. V gene TRBV18 combines with J gene TRBJ2-1; D gene uncertain. Deletions cut 6 bases from V and 3 bases from J, with 6 bases between. Germline CDR1 is KGHSH and CDR2 is LQKENI. This CDR3 region has 12 residues. CDR3 amino acids: CASSVDYNEQFF. The CDR3, as DNA: TGTGCCAGCTCGGTCGACTACAATGAGCAGTTCTTC. Based on the CDR3 plus reference TRBV18 and TRBJ2-1, the full variable domain is NAGVMQNPRHLVRRRGQEARLRCSPMKGHSHVYWYRQLPEEGLKFMVYLQKENIIDESGMPKERFSAEFPKEGPSILRIQQVVRGDSAAYFCASSVDYNEQFFGPGTRLTVL.

The chain couples TRBV12-3 or TRBV12-4 to TRBJ2-1, with 7 positions matching TRBD2. The CDR3 is 13 residues long. The junction had 4 bases not matched to a gene; V was cut back by 5 bases and J by 6 bases. CDR3 region: CASSRGSSNEQFF. DNA of the CDR3: TGTGCCAGCAGTCGCGGGAGTAGCAATGAGCAGTTCTTC.

This clone appeared a few times. The chain has TRBV18 and TRBJ1-2; 7 positions match TRBD1. This CDR3 spans 16 amino acids. J gave up 2 bases and V 3 bases, and 9 bases lay outside the gene matches. From germline, CDR1 is KGHSH and CDR2 LQKENI. DNA of the CDR3: TGTGCCAGCTCACCCCAGAGGCACAGGGGCAACTATGGCTACACCTTC. Translation gives CASSPQRHRGNYGYTF.

The V gene is TRBV30, the J gene TRBJ1-2; tentative D call: TRBD1 (5 bases). Germline V lookup: CDR1 GTSNPN, CDR2 SVGIG (reference sequence). Trimming shortened V by 2 bases and J by 2 bases, and 9 bases separated the two germline ends. The CDR3 length is 13 residues. The CDR3 coding sequence is TGTGCCTGGAGTTCCCAGGGCAACTATGGCTACACCTTC. Residues: CAWSSQGNYGYTF.